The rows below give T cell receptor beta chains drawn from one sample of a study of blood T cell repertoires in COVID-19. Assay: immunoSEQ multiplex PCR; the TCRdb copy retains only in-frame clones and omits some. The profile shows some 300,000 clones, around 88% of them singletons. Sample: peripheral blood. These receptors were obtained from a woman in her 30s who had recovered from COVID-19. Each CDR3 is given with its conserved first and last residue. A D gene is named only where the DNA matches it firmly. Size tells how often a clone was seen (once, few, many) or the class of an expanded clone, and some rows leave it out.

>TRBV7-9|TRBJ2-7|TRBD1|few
TGTGCCAGCAGCATACGGGACAGCTCCTACGAGCAGTACTTC
CASSIRDSSYEQYF
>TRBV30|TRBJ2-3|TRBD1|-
TGTGCCTGGAGGACAGGGGGCTGGGCAGATACGCAGTATTTT
CAWRTGGWADTQYF
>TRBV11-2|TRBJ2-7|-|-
TGTGCCAGCAGCTTAAGACAGACAACCTACGAGCAGTACTTC
CASSLRQTTYEQYF
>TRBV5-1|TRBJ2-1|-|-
TGCGCCAGCAGCCCAGGCGAGGGTTTACCCTACAATGAGCAGTTCTTC
CASSPGEGLPYNEQFF
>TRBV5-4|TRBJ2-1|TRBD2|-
TGTGCCAGCAGCTTGTCACTAGCGGGGGCCTACAATGAGCAGTTCTTC
CASSLSLAGAYNEQFF
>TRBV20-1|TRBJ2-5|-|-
TGCAGTGCCGTTCAAGAGACCCAGTACTTC
CSAVQETQYF
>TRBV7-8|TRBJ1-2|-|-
TGTGCCAGCAGCCAACTGGGGGGGGTGAACTATGGCTACACCTTC
CASSQLGGVNYGYTF
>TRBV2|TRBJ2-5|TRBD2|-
TGTGCCAGCAGGCCCCTAGCGGGGCGGCAAGAGACCCAGTACTTC
CASRPLAGRQETQYF
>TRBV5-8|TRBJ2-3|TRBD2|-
TGTGCCAGCAGCTCCTCTAGCGGGGGGGCCCTAGATACGCAGTATTTT
CASSSSSGGALDTQYF
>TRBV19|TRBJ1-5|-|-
TGTGCCAGTATCACAACCTTTTCGGGAGGGGGTCAGCCCCAGCATTTT
CASITTFSGGGQPQHF
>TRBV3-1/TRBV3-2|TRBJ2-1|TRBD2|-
TGTGCCACCCATCCCCCCTCGACAGCGGGAATTATGTCCTACAATGAGCAGTTCTTC
CATHPPSTAGIMSYNEQFF
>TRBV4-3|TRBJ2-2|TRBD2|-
TGCGCCAGCAGCCATAAAACCCCCCTCTTAGCGGGGGCGGTCTGGACCGGGGAGCTGTTTTTT
CASSHKTPLLAGAVWTGELFF
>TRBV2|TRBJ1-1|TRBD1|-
TGTGCCAGCCGAGCTTATAGACAGGGTGCTGAAGCTTTCTTT
CASRAYRQGAEAFF
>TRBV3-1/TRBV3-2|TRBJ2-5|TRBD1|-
TGTGCCAGCAGCCAAGGGAGGGACAGGGTCTTCGAGACCCAGTACTTC
CASSQGRDRVFETQYF
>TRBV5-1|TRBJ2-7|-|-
TGCGCCAGCAGCTTGACAGGATCAGGCTACGAGCAGTACTTC
CASSLTGSGYEQYF
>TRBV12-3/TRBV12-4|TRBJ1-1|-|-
TGTGCCAGCAGTTTTATGAACACTGAAGCTTTCTTT
CASSFMNTEAFF
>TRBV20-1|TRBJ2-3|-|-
TGCAGTGCTAGTGCCCTAGGGGGGGCCCGCACAGATACGCAGTATTTT
CSASALGGARTDTQYF
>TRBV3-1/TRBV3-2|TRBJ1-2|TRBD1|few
TGTGCCAGCAGCCGTCGACAGGGGGCGGGAGGCTACACCTTC
CASSRRQGAGGYTF
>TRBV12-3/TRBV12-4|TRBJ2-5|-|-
TGTGCCAGCAGTTTAAGAGTCCAAGAGACCCAGTACTTC
CASSLRVQETQYF
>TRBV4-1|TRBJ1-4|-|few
TGCGCCAGCAGCTTACAGGGCCCTAATGAAAAACTGTTTTTT
CASSLQGPNEKLFF
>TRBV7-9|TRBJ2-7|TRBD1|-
TGTGCCAGCAGCTTAGTAGTGGGACAGGGCTTCGAGCAGTACTTC
CASSLVVGQGFEQYF
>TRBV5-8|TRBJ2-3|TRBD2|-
TGTGCCAGCAGCTCCGGGGGGGTGGCAGATACGCAGTATTTT
CASSSGGVADTQYF
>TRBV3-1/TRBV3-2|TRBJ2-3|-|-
TGTGCCAGCAGCCAAGGTCGGGGTAGCGGCTTCACAGATACGCAGTATTTT
CASSQGRGSGFTDTQYF
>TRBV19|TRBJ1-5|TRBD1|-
TGTGCCAGTAGGGGACAGGCGTATAGCAATCAGCCCCAGCATTTT
CASRGQAYSNQPQHF
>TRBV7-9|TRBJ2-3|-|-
TGTGCCAGCAGCTTAGCGCGGGGTAGCACAGATACGCAGTATTTT
CASSLARGSTDTQYF
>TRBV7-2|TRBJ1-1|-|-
TGTGCCAGCAGCTTAGCGCACGGTGGGGCCACTGAAGCTTTCTTT
CASSLAHGGATEAFF
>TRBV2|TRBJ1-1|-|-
TGTGCCAGCACCCGGGGGGGGGACGGTGAAGCTTTCTTT
CASTRGGDGEAFF
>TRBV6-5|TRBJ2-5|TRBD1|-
TGTGCCAGCAGTTTAGACAGGGGGCTGGAGACCCAGTACTTC
CASSLDRGLETQYF
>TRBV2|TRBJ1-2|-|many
TGTGCCAGGAGCCGGACAGAAAAACGTCAAGGCTACACCTTC
CARSRTEKRQGYTF
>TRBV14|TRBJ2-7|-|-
TGTGCCAGCAGAATAAATCGGTCAGGGGTTCGCCACGAGCAGTACTTC
CASRINRSGVRHEQYF
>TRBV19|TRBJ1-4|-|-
TGTGCCAGTAGTGATAGGGAGGCAAGCCTGTTTTTT
CASSDREASLFF
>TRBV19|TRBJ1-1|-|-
TGTGCCAGTAGTACCATGCAGAGGACTGAAGCTTTCTTT
CASSTMQRTEAFF
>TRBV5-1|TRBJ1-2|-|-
TGCGCCAGCAGCTTGGAAGGCAGCGTCTATGGCTACACCTTC
CASSLEGSVYGYTF
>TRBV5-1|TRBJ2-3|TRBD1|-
TGCGCCAGCAGCTTGGGGCCACAGGGGGCGGACCGCGGAGATACGCAGTATTTT
CASSLGPQGADRGDTQYF
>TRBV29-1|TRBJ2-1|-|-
TGCAGCGTTGTACAACAGCCCTACAATGAGCAGTTCTTC
CSVVQQPYNEQFF
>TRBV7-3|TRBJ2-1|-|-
TGTGCCAGCAGCCCTGGGGGGAGCTCCTACAATGAGCAGTTCTTC
CASSPGGSSYNEQFF
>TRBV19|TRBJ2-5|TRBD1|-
TGTGCCAGTAGTATTCGTCCCGGGACAGGGGAAGAGACCCAGTACTTC
CASSIRPGTGEETQYF
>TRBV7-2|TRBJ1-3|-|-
TGTGCCAGCACCGAGTCCCCAGGGACTGGAAACACCATATATTTT
CASTESPGTGNTIYF
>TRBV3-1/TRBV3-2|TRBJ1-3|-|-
TGTGCCAGCAGCCAAGATGCGGAGGGAAACACCATATATTTT
CASSQDAEGNTIYF
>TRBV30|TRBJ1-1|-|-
TGTGCCTGGACTTTAGCGGCAGTACCCCAAGCTTTCTTT
CAWTLAAVPQAFF
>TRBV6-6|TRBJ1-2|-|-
TGTGCCAGCAGCCAGGGCCCGTTGGGCTACACCTTC
CASSQGPLGYTF
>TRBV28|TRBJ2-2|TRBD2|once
TGTGCCAGCAGTTTCCGGGGGGGACCGAACACCGGGGAGCTGTTTTTT
CASSFRGGPNTGELFF
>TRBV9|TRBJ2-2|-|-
TGTGCCAGCAGCGTCAGACTGAACACCGGGGAGCTGTTTTTT
CASSVRLNTGELFF
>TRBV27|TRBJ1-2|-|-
TGTGCCAGCAGTTTATCGTTTATTGCGGGCTGGTATGGCTACACCTTC
CASSLSFIAGWYGYTF
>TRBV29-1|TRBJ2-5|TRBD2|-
TGCAGCGTAAAACGGACTAGCGACCCACAAGAGACCCAGTACTTC
CSVKRTSDPQETQYF
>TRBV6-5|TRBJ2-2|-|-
TGTGCCAGCGGAACACAGGGCACCGGGGAGCTGTTTTTT
CASGTQGTGELFF
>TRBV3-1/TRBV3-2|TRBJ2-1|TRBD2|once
TGTGCCAGCAGCCAAACCCTGGGGAGCGGGGACTCCTACAATGAGCAGTTCTTC
CASSQTLGSGDSYNEQFF
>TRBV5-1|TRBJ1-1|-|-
TGCGCCAGCAGCTTGGATGCGGAGAACACTGAAGCTTTCTTT
CASSLDAENTEAFF
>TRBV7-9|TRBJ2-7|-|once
TGTGCCAGCAGCCCCCAGTTGTTCCACGAGCAGTACTTC
CASSPQLFHEQYF
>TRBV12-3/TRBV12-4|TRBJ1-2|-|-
TGTGCCAGCACCGATGGACAGCTACATGGCTACACCTTC
CASTDGQLHGYTF
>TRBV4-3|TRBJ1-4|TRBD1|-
TGCGCCAGCAGCCAGGACCTGATCTCGACAGGGCCAGAAAAACTGTTTTTT
CASSQDLISTGPEKLFF
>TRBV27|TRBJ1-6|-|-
TGTGCCAGCAGTTTCGGGATCGAGGCACCCCTCCACTTT
CASSFGIEAPLHF
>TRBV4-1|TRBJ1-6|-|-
TGCGCCAGCAGCCAAGCGAGCTCCTATAATTCACCCCTCCACTTT
CASSQASSYNSPLHF